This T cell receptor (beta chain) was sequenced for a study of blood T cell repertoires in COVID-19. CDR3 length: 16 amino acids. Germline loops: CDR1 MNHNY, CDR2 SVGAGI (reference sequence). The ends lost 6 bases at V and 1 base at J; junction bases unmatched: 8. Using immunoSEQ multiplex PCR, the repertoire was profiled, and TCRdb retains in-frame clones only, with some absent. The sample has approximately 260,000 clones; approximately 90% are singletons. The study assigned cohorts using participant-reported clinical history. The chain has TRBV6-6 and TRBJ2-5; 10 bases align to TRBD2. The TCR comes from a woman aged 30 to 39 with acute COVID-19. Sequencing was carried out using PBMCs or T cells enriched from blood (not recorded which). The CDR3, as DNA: TGTGCCAGCAGCCACACGACTAGCGGGTCCCAAGAGACCCAGTACTTC. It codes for CASSHTTSGSQETQYF.